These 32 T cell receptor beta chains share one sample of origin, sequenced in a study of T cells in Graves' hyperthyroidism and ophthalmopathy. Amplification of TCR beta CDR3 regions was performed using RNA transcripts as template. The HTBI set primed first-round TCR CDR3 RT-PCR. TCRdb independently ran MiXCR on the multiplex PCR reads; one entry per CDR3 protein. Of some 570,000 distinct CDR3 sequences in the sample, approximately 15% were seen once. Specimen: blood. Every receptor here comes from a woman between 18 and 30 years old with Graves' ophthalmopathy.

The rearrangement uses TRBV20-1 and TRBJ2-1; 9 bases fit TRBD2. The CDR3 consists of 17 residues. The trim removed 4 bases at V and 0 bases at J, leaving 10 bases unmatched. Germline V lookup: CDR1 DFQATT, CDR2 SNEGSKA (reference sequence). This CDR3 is CSAMASGTISSYNEQFF. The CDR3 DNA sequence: TGCAGTGCTATGGCTAGCGGGACTATTAGCTCCTACAATGAGCAGTTCTTC.

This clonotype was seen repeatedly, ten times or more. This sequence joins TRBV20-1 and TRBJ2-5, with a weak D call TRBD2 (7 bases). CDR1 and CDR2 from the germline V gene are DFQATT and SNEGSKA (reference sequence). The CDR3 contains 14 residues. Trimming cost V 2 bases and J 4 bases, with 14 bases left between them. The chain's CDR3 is CSARPYGGRETQYF. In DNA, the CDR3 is TGCAGTGCTAGACCCTACGGGGGGCGAGAGACCCAGTACTTC.

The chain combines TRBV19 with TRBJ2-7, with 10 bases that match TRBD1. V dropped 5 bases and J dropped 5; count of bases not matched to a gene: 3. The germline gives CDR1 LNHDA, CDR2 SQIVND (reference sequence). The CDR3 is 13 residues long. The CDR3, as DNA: TGTGCCAGTAGTCCGACAGGGGGCGACGAGCAGTACTTC. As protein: CASSPTGGDEQYF.

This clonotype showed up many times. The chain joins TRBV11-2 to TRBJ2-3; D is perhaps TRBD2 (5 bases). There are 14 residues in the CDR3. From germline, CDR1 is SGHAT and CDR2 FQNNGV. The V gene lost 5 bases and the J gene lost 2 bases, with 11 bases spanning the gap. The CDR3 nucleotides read TGTGCCAGCAGCCGAGAGCGGTACACAGATACGCAGTATTTT. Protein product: CASSRERYTDTQYF.

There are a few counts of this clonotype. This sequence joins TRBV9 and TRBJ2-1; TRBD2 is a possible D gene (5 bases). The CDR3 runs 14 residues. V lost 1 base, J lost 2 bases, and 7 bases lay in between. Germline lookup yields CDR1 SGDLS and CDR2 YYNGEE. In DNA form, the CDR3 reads TGTGCCAGCAGCGTACGAGGGACCTACAATGAGCAGTTCTTC. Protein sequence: CASSVRGTYNEQFF.

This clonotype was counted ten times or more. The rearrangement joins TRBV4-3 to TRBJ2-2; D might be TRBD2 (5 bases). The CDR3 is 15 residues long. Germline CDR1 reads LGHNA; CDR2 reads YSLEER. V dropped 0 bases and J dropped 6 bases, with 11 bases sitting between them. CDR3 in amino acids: CASSQDWSGAGELFF. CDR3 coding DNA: TGCGCCAGCAGCCAAGATTGGAGCGGCGCCGGGGAGCTGTTTTTT.

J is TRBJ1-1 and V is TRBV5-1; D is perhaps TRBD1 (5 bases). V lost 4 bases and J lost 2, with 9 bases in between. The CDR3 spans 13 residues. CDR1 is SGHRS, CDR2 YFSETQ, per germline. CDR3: CASSPDTNTEAFF. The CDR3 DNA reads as TGCGCCAGCAGCCCGGACACAAACACTGAAGCTTTCTTT. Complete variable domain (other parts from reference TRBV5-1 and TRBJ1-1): KAGVTQTPRYLIKTRGQQVTLSCSPISGHRSVSWYQQTPGQGLQFLFEYFSETQRNKGNFPGRFSGRQFSNSRSEMNVSTLELGDSALYLCASSPDTNTEAFFGQGTRLTVV.

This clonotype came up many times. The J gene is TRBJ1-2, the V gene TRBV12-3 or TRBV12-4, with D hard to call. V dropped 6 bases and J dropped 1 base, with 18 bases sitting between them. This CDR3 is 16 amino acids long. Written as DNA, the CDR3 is TGTGCCAGCAGCCTTGGACGCGGAACGCTTAACTATGGCTACACCTTC. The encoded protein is CASSLGRGTLNYGYTF.

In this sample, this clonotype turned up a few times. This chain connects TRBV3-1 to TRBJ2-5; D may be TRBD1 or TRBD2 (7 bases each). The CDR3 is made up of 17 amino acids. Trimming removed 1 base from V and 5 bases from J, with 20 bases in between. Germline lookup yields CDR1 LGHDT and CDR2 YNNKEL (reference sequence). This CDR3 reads CASSQGGGVRGTETQYF. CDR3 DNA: TGTGCCAGCAGCCAAGGAGGGGGGGTCAGGGGGACTGAGACCCAGTACTTC.

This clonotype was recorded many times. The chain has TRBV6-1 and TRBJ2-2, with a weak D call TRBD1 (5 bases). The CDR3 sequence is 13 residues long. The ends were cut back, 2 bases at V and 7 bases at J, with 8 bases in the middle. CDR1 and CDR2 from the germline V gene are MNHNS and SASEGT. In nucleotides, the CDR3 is TGTGCCAGCAGTGAATGGGGCAACGGGGAGCTGTTTTTT. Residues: CASSEWGNGELFF.

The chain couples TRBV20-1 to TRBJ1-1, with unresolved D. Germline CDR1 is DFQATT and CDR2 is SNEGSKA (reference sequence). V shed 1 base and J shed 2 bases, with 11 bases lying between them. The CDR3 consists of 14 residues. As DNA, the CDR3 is TGCAGTGCTAGAGTAGGCAGCTCAAACACTGAAGCTTTCTTT. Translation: CSARVGSSNTEAFF.

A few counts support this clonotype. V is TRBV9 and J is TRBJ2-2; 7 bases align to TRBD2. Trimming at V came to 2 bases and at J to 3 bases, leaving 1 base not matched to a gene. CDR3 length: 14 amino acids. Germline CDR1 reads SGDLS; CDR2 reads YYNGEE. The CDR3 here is CASSVAGDTGELFF. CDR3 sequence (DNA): TGTGCCAGCAGCGTGGCGGGAGACACCGGGGAGCTGTTTTTT.

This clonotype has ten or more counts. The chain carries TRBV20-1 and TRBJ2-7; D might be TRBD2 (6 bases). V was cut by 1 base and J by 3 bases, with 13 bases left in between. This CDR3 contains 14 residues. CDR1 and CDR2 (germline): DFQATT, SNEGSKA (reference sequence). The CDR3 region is CSARGSGQGYEQYF. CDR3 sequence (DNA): TGCAGTGCTAGAGGAAGCGGGCAGGGCTACGAGCAGTACTTC.

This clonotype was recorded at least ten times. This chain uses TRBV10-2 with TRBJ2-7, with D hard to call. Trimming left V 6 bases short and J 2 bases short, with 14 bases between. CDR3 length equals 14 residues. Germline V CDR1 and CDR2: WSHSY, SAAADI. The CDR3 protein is CASRDDDTPYEQYF. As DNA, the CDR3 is TGCGCCAGCAGAGACGATGACACTCCCTACGAGCAGTACTTC.

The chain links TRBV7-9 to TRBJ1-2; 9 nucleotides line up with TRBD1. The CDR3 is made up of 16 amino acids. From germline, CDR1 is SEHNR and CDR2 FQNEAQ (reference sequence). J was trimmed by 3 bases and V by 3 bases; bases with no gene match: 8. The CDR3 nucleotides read TGTGCCAGCAGCTTGGGGTCGACAGGGGGAGACTATGGCTACACCTTC. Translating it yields CASSLGSTGGDYGYTF.

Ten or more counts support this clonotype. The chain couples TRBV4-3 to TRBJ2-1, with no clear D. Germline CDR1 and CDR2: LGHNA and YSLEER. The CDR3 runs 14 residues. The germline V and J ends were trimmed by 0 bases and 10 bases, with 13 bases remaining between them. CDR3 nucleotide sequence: TGCGCCAGCAGCCAAGATCTTGGCCGCCGGGAGCAGTTCTTC. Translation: CASSQDLGRREQFF.

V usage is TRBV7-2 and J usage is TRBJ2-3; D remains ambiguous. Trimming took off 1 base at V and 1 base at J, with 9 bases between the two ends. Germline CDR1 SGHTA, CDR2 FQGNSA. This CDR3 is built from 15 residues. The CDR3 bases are TGTGCCAGCAGCTTAGATCCCCAGGGCACAGATACGCAGTATTTT. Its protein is CASSLDPQGTDTQYF.

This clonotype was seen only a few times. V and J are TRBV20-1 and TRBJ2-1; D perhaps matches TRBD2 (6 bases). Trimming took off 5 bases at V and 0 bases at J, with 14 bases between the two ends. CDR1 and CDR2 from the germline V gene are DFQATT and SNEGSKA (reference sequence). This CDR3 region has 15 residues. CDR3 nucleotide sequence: TGCAGTGCTTCCGATCGCGGGACCTCCTACAATGAGCAGTTCTTC. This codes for CSASDRGTSYNEQFF.

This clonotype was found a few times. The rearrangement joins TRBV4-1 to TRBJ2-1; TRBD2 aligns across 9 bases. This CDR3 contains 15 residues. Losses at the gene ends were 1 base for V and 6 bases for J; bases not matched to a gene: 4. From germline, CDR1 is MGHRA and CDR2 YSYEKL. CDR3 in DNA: TGCGCCAGCAGCCAAGCCCTAGCGGGGAGCAATGAGCAGTTCTTC. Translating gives CASSQALAGSNEQFF.

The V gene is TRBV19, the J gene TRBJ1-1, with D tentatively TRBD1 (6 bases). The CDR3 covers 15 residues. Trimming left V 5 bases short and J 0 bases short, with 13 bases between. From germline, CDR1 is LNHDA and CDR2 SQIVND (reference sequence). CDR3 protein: CASSVQRGVNTEAFF. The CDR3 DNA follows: TGTGCCAGTAGTGTTCAGAGGGGGGTGAACACTGAAGCTTTCTTT. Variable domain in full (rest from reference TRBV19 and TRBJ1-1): DGGITQSPKYLFRKEGQNVTLSCEQNLNHDAMYWYRQDPGQGLRLIYYSQIVNDFQKGDIAEGYSVSREKKESFPLTVTSAQKNPTAFYLCASSVQRGVNTEAFFGQGTRLTVV.

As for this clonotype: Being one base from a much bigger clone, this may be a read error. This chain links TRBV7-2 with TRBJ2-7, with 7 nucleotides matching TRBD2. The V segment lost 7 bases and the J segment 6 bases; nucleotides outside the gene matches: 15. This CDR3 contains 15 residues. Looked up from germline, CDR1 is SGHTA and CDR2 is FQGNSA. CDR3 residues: CASNANSGTGSEQYF. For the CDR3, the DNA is TGTGCCAGCAACGCGAACAGCGGGACGGGCTCCGAGCAGTACTTC.

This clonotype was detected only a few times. The DNA for the CDR3 is TGTGCCAGCGGGGGAGCCTACGAGCAGTACTTC. Its translation: CASGGAYEQYF. V usage is TRBV7-2 and J usage is TRBJ2-7; either TRBD1 or TRBD2 may supply D (5 bases each). CDR1 and CDR2 from the germline V gene are SGHTA and FQGNSA. Trimming cost V 8 bases and J 2 bases, with 7 bases left between them. The CDR3 runs 11 residues.

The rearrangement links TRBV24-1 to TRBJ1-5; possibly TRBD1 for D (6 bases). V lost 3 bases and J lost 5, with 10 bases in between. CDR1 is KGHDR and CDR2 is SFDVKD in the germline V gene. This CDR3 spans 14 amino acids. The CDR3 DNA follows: TGTGCCACCAGTGATAAGGGGGGGCATCAGCCCCAGCATTTT. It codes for CATSDKGGHQPQHF.

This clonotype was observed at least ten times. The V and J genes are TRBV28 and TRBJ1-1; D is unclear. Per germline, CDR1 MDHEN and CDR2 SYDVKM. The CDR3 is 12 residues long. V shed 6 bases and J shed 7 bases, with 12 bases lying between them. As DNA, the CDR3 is TGTGCCAGCAGCACGCGGGGTATTGAAGCTTTCTTT. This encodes CASSTRGIEAFF.

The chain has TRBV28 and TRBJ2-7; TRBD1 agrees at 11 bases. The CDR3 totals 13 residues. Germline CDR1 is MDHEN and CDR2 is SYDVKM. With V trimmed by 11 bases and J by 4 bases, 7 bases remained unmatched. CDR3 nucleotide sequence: TGTGCCTGCCGGGACAGGGGGTGGTACGAGCAGTACTTC. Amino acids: CACRDRGWYEQYF.

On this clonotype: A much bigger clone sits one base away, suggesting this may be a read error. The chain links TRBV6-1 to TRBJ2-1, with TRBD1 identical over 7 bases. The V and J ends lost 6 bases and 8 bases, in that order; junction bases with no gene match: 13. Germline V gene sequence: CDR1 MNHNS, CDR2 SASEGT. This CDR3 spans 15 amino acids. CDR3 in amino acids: CASRADRTGRDEQFF. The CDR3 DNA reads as TGTGCCAGCAGGGCGGACAGGACGGGTAGGGATGAGCAGTTCTTC.

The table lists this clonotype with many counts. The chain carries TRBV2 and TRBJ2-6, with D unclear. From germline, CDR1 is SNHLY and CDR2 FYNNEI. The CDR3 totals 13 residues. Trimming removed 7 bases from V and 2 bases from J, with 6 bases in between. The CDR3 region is CASNRAGANVLTF. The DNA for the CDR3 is TGTGCCAGCAATAGGGCTGGGGCCAACGTCCTGACTTTC.

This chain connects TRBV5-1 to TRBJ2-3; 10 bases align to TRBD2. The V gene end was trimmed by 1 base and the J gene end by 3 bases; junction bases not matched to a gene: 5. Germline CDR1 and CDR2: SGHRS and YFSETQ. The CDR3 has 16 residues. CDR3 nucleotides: TGCGCCAGCAGCTTGATACTAGCGGGGACAACAGATACGCAGTATTTT. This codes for CASSLILAGTTDTQYF.

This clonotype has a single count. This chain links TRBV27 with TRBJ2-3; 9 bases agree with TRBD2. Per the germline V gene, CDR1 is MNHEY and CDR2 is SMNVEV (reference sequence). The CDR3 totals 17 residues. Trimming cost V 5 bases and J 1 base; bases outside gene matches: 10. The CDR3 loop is CASSLTSGYGRTDTQYF. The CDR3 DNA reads TGTGCCAGCAGTCTGACTAGCGGTTACGGCCGCACAGATACGCAGTATTTT.

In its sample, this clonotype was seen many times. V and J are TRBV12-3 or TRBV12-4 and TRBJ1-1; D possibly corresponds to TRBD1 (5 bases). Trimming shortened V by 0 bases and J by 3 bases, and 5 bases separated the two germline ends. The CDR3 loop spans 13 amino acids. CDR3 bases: TGTGCCAGCAGTTTAGCAGGGGACACTGAAGCTTTCTTT. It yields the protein CASSLAGDTEAFF.

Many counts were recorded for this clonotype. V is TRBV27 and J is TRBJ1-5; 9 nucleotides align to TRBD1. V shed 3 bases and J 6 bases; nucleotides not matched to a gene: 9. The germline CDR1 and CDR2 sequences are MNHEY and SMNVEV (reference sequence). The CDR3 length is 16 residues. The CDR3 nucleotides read TGTGCCAGCAGTTTCGCACAGGGGGCGGTCAGTCAGCCCCAGCATTTT. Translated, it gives CASSFAQGAVSQPQHF.

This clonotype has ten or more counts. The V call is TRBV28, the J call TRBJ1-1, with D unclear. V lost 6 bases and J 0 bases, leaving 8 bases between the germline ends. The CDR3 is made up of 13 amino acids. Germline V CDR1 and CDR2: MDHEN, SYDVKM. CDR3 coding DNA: TGTGCCAGCAGGGGCAGACTGAACACTGAAGCTTTCTTT. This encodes CASRGRLNTEAFF. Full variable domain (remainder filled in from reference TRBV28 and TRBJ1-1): DVKVTQSSRYLVKRTGEKVFLECVQDMDHENMFWYRQDPGLGLRLIYFSYDVKMKEKGDIPEGYSVSREKKERFSLILESASTNQTSMYLCASRGRLNTEAFFGQGTRLTVV.